This TCR beta chain appears in the sequencing data of a study of OX40 agonist ivuxolimab in advanced cancers. The CDR3 totals 14 residues. Germline-derived CDR1 and CDR2 are SGHRS and YFSETQ. V lost 3 bases and J lost 0, with 7 bases in between. Sequencing was performed with immunoSEQ multiplex PCR; in TCRdb, only in-frame clones are kept and a portion is missing. The sample records about 67,000 clones, over 75% being singletons. The chain joins TRBV5-1 to TRBJ2-1; D remains ambiguous. The receptor was derived from an adult with an advanced solid tumor such as melanoma, head and neck, liver or kidney cancer. The sample here was CD4+ or CD8+ T cells sorted from blood, taken in a trial of the OX40 agonist ivuxolimab. The CDR3 DNA reads as TGCGCCAGCAGCTGGGGTGCCTCCTACAATGAGCAGTTCTTC. This gives the protein CASSWGASYNEQFF.